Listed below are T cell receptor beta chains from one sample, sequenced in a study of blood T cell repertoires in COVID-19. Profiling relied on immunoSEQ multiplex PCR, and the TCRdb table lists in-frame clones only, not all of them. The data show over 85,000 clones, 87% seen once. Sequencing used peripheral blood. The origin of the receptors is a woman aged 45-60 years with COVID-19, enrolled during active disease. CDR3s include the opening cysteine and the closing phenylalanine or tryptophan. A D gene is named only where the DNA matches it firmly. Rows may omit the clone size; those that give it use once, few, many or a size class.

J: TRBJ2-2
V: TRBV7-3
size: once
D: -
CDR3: CASSFLLTGELFF
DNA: TGTGCCAGCAGCTTCCTTCTCACCGGGGAGCTGTTTTTT

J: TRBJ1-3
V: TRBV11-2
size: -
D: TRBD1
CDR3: CASSLDRAGNTIYF
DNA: TGTGCCAGCAGCCTGGACAGGGCTGGAAACACCATATATTTT

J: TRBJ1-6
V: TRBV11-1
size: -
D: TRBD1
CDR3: CASSLGTGGSPLHF
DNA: TGTGCCAGCAGCTTAGGGACAGGGGGTTCACCCCTCCACTTT

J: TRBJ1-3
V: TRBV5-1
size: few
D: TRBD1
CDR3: CASSPTTGGLGNTIYF
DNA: TGCGCCAGCAGCCCGACGACAGGGGGCTTGGGAAACACCATATATTTT

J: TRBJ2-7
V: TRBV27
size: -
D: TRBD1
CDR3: CASSADRARYEQYF
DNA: TGTGCCAGCAGTGCCGACAGGGCACGGTACGAGCAGTACTTC

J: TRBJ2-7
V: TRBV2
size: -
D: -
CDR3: CASNSGVVYEQYF
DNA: TGTGCCAGCAATTCAGGGGTGGTGTACGAGCAGTACTTC

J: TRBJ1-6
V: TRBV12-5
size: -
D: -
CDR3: CASGATGNSPLHF
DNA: TGTGCTAGTGGAGCGACAGGTAATTCACCCCTCCACTTT

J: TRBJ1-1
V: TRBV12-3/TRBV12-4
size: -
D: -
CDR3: CASSLQGTEAFF
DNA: TGTGCCAGCAGTTTACAGGGAACTGAAGCTTTCTTT

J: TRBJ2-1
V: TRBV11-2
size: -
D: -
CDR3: CASSLGPGDEQFF
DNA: TGTGCCAGCAGCTTAGGGCCAGGGGATGAGCAGTTCTTC

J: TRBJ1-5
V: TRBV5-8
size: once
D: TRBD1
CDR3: CASSYSGQYKYSNQPQHF
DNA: TGTGCCAGCAGCTATTCGGGACAGTATAAATATAGCAATCAGCCCCAGCATTTT

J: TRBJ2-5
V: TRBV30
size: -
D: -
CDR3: CAWSVVAAQETQYF
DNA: TGTGCCTGGAGTGTAGTAGCAGCCCAAGAGACCCAGTACTTC

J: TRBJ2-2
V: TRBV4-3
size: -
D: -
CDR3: CASSHYQPGLSTGELFF
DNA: TGCGCCAGCAGCCATTACCAACCGGGACTTAGCACCGGGGAGCTGTTTTTT

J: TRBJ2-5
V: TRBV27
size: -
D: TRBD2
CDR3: CASSYPRGGFSYQETQYF
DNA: TGTGCCAGCAGTTATCCGCGGGGGGGGTTTTCGTATCAAGAGACCCAGTACTTC

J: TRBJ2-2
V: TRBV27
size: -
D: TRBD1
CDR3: CASSSGGITGELFF
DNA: TGTGCCAGCAGCTCAGGGGGTATCACCGGGGAGCTGTTTTTT

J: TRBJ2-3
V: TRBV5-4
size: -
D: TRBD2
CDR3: CASSLVGLAGADTQYF
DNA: TGTGCCAGCAGCTTGGTTGGACTAGCGGGGGCAGATACGCAGTATTTT